These 14 T cell receptor beta chains originate from one sample sequenced in a study of cytotoxic CD8 clonotypes in ibrutinib-treated CLL. Repertoires were generated with immunoSEQ multiplex PCR, while TCRdb's copy carries only in-frame clones and drops some. The repertoire holds fewer than 300,000 clones, with around 76% as singletons. This material consisted of PBMCs, taken at disease progression, from a patient treated with ibrutinib. Receptors were obtained from a human donor with chronic lymphocytic leukemia.

The rearrangement uses TRBV5-1 and TRBJ2-5, with D perhaps matching TRBD1 or TRBD2 (5 bases each). The CDR3 sequence is 15 residues long. Trimming left V 4 bases short and J 1 base short, with 14 bases between. Germline-derived CDR1 and CDR2 are SGHRS and YFSETQ. The CDR3 DNA reads TGCGCCAGCAGCCCGAACCCCGGGACCCAAGAGACCCAGTACTTC. It yields the protein CASSPNPGTQETQYF.

The V call is TRBV5-1, the J call TRBJ2-1; 8 nucleotides line up with TRBD2. Unmatched junction bases numbered 5, after V lost 6 bases and J lost 0 bases. Germline values: CDR1 SGHRS, CDR2 YFSETQ. The CDR3 covers 15 residues. CDR3 nucleotide sequence: TGCGCCAGCAAACTAGCGGAAAGCTCCTACAATGAGCAGTTCTTC. Protein sequence: CASKLAESSYNEQFF.

The chain is built from TRBV28 and TRBJ1-4, with 7 positions matching TRBD1. The V segment lost 2 bases and the J segment 4 bases; nucleotides outside the gene matches: 1. The CDR3 has 14 residues. From germline, CDR1 is MDHEN and CDR2 SYDVKM. The CDR3 reads CASSLRQGNEKLFF. For the CDR3, the DNA is TGTGCCAGCAGTTTAAGACAGGGTAATGAAAAACTGTTTTTT.

This clone was counted once. V usage is TRBV27 and J usage is TRBJ2-1, with D possibly being TRBD2 (5 bases). The CDR3 loop spans 13 amino acids. Germline lookup yields CDR1 MNHEY and CDR2 SMNVEV (reference sequence). V was pared by 3 bases and J by 4 bases, with 7 bases between. The CDR3 DNA reads as TGTGCCAGCAGTTTTCGGGGATACAATGAGCAGTTCTTC. Translation: CASSFRGYNEQFF.

In its sample, this clone was seen once. This rearrangement joins TRBV11-2 to TRBJ2-1; 8 bases fit TRBD2. Germline trimming cut 1 base from V and 4 bases from J; bases unmatched to any gene: 3. CDR3 length: 15 residues. The germline V gene encodes CDR1 SGHAT and CDR2 FQNNGV. CDR3 in DNA: TGTGCCAGCAGCTTAGCCCCTAGCGGGTACAATGAGCAGTTCTTC. Translated: CASSLAPSGYNEQFF.

This chain connects TRBV11-2 to TRBJ2-7; possibly TRBD1 for D (5 bases). The germline V and J ends were trimmed by 2 bases and 4 bases, with 18 bases remaining between them. The length of the CDR3 is 16 residues. The V gene's germline CDR1 is SGHAT and CDR2 FQNNGV. The CDR3 DNA sequence: TGTGCCAGCAGCTTACCTAGGACACCTTTTTCTTACGAGCAGTACTTC. It specifies CASSLPRTPFSYEQYF.

The rearrangement uses TRBV6-5 and TRBJ2-3; D is unclear. The CDR3 sequence is 14 residues long. The germline CDR1 and CDR2 sequences are MNHEY and SVGAGI. The V and J ends lost 2 bases and 2 bases respectively, with 8 bases between them. This CDR3 reads CASSYVSHTDTQYF. CDR3 DNA sequence: TGTGCCAGCAGTTACGTTTCCCACACAGATACGCAGTATTTT.

The chain has TRBV9 and TRBJ2-3, with TRBD2 as a possible D gene (5 bases). The CDR3 covers 16 residues. With 4 bases removed from V and 2 bases from J, the gap between germline ends came to 17 bases. CDR1 is SGDLS and CDR2 is YYNGEE in the germline V gene. In DNA form, the CDR3 reads TGTGCCAGCAGCTCTCCTAACTCGGAGGTCACAGATACGCAGTATTTT. This encodes CASSSPNSEVTDTQYF.

There are a few counts of this clone. This sequence joins TRBV2 and TRBJ2-3, with 8 bases identical to TRBD2. V lost 6 bases, J lost 3 bases, and 5 bases stayed unmatched. This CDR3 comprises 14 residues. Germline V lookup: CDR1 SNHLY, CDR2 FYNNEI. The CDR3 DNA is TGTGCCAGCAGACGGGAGGGCGGAACAGATACGCAGTATTTT. Translation gives CASRREGGTDTQYF.

J is TRBJ2-3 and V is TRBV7-5; the table assigns TRBD2, which was not confirmed against the DNA. TRBV7-5 is annotated as a pseudogene. There are 22 residues in the CDR3. CDR3 sequence reads: CARSLAGPSGTSGAPEVDTQYF. CDR3 bases: TGTGCCAGAAGCTTAGCGGGGCCATCCGGGACTAGCGGGGCCCCAGAGGTTGATACGCAGTATTTT.

This clone was found once. The chain combines TRBV7-2 with TRBJ1-2; the match to TRBD1 covers 10 bases. With 5 bases clipped from V and 3 bases from J, the junction kept 6 bases outside the gene matches. Germline V gene lookup returns CDR1 SGHTA and CDR2 FQGNSA. The CDR3 spans 15 residues. CDR3: CASSPTTGGDYGYTF. The CDR3 nucleotides read TGTGCCAGCAGCCCGACGACAGGGGGCGACTATGGCTACACCTTC.

J is TRBJ2-5 and V is TRBV5-1; perhaps TRBD1 as D (5 bases). This CDR3 has 14 residues. Germline V gives CDR1 SGHRS, CDR2 YFSETQ. The V and J ends lost 0 bases and 5 bases respectively, with 11 bases between them. DNA for the CDR3: TGCGCCAGCAGCTTGGGGGGCGTAACCGAGACCCAGTACTTC. Translated, it gives CASSLGGVTETQYF. The full variable domain, with the rest looked up from reference TRBV5-1 and TRBJ2-5, is KAGVTQTPRYLIKTRGQQVTLSCSPISGHRSVSWYQQTPGQGLQFLFEYFSETQRNKGNFPGRFSGRQFSNSRSEMNVSTLELGDSALYLCASSLGGVTETQYFGPGTRLLVL.

This clone was observed a single time. The CDR3 DNA sequence: TGCAGCGTTCCAAGGGGGGTAGCGGGAAAAGCTAACTATGGCTACACCTTC. Protein product: CSVPRGVAGKANYGYTF. The chain has TRBV29-1 and TRBJ1-2; D is perhaps TRBD1 (6 bases). V was trimmed by 5 bases and J by 0 bases, leaving 22 bases between them. Germline V gives CDR1 SQVTM, CDR2 ANQGSEA. The CDR3 has 17 residues.

CDR3 bases: TGTGCCAGCAGTGGATACCAGGGCGGTCAGCCCCAGCATTTT. It is translated as CASSGYQGGQPQHF. The J gene is TRBJ1-5, the V gene TRBV2; D perhaps matches TRBD1 (5 bases). V was shortened by 4 bases and J by 6 bases, with 13 bases between the two germline ends. From germline, CDR1 is SNHLY and CDR2 FYNNEI. This CDR3 comprises 14 residues.